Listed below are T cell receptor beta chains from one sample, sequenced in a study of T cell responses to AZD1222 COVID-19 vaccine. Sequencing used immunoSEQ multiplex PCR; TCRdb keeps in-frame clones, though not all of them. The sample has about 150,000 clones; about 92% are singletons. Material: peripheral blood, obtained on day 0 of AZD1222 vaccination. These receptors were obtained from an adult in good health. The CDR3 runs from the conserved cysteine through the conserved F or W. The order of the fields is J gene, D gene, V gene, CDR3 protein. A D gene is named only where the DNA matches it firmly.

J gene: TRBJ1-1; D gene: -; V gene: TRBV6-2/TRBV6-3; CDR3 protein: CASSYSGAEAFF
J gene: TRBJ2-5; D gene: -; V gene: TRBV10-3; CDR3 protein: CAIRGAPSTQETQYF
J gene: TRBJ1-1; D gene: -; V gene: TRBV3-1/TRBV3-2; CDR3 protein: CASSQAAGAFF
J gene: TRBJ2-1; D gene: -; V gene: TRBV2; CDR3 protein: CAISARLWGSDEQFF
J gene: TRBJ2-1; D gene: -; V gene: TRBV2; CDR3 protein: CASSPSIVEQFF
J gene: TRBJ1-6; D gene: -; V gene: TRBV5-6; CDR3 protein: CASRPGYSQSPLHF
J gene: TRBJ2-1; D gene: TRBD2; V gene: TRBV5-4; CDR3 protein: CASSLRGLAGDNEQFF
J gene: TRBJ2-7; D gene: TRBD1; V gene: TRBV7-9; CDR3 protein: CASSLGLDRGFYEQYF
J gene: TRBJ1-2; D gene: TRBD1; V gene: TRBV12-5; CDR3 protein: CASGSEGTGVYGYTF
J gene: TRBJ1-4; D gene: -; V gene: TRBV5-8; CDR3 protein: CASTLRGRSNEKLFF
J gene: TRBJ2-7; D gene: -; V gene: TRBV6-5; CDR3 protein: CASSYGRLSYEQYF
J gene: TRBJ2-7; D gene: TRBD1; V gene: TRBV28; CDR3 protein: CASTTGTGFHEQYF
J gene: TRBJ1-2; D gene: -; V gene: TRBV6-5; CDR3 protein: CASSYSAPRGYYGYTF
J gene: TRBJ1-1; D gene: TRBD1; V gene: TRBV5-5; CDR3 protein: CASSVVTGGHSSTEAFF
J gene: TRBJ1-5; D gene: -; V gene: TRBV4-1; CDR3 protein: CASSQDERSTQPQHF
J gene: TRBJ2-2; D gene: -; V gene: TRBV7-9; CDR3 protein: CASSFPEGTGELFF
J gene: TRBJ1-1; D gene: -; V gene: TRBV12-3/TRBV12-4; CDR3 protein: CASSYGHEAFF
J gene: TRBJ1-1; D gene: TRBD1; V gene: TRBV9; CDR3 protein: CASSGGTGIGEAFF
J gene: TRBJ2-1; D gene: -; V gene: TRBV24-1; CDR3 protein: CATSGGRVGNEQFF
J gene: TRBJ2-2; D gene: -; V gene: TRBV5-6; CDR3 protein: CASSLYMVVGELFF
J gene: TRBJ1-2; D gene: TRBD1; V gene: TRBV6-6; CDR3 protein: CASSTGVAYGYTF
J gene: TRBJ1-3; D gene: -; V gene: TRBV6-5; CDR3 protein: CASSLERTGNTIYF
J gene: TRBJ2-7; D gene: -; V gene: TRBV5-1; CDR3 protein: CASSDTYEQYF
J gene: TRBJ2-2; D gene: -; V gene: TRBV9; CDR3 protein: CASSSRDVWELFF
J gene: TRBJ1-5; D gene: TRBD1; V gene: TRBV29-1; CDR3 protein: CSARGTGDNQPQHF
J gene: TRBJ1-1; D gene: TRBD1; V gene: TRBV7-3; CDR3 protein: CASSLTGTGNTEAFF
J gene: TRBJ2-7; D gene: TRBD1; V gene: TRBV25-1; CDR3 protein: CASSDTTGGYEQYF
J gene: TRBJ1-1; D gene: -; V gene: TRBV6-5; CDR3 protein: CASGGPLNTEAFF
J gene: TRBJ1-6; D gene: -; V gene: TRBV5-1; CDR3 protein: CASSLSYDNSPLHF
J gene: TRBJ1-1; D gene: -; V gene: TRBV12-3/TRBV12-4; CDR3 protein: CASSFGPKAFF
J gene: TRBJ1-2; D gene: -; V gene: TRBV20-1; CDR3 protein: CSASLGGYTF
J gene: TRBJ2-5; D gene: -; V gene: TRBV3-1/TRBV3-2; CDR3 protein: CASSFVAAKETQYF
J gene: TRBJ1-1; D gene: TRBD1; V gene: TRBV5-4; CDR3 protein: CASSLNLPGQGSTEAFF
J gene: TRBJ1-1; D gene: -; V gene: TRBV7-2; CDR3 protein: CASSLTGVTEAFF
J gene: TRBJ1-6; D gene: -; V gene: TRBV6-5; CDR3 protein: CASTTRGSRSPLHF
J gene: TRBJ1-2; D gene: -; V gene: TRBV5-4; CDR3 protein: CASSLASFQGTGYTF
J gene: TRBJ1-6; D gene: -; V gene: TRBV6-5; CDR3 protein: CASSYEANNSPLHF
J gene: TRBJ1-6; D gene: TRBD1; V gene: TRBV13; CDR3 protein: CASRQRGHWNSPLHF
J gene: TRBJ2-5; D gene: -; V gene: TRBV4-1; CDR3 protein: CASSQDQTPLGETQYF
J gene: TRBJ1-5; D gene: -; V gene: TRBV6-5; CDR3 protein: CASSYSIPGLGPQHF
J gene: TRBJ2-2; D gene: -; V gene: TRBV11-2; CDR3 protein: CASSLIKANTGELFF
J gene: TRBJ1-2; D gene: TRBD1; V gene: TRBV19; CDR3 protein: CASSIDRGNGYTF
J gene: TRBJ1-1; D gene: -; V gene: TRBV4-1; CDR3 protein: CASSQIPGHPNTEAFF
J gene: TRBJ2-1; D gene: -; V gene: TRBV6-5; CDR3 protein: CASIGGWGGTEQFF
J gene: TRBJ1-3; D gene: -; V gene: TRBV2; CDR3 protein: CASSGTGNTIYF
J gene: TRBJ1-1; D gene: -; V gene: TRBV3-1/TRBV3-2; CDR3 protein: CASSHRGNTEAFF
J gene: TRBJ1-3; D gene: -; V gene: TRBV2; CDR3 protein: CASKQGAAGNTIYF
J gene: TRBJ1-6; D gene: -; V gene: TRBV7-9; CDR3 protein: CASSLVFTGAVRSPLHF